These T cell receptor beta chains were read from a single sample in a study of CD8 T cells in ankylosing spondylitis. TCRdb redid the calling of the 5' RACE reads with MiXCR, one entry per CDR3 protein. The sample has 250,000 to 350,000 distinct CDR3 sequences, about 19% seen once. Sequences were obtained from blood, either unsorted or a sorted T cell fraction (not recorded which). The source is a male donor with ankylosing spondylitis or in good health (not recorded which). Both conserved end residues are part of each CDR3. The D gene is left open where the match is weak. The size of a clone is reported for some rows only, either as once, few or many, or as a class for expanded clones.

TRBJ2-5 | few | TRBD1 | TRBV12-3/TRBV12-4 | TGTGCCAGCAGTCCTCTCAGGACAGGAAAGCTGGGGGAGACCCAGTACTTC | CASSPLRTGKLGETQYF
TRBJ2-5 | few | - | TRBV5-1 | TGCGCCAGCAGCTTCGCGGACAGTCAAGAGACCCAGTACTTC | CASSFADSQETQYF
TRBJ2-3 | many | - | TRBV9 | TGTGCCAGCAGCGCCACAGGGACCCTTGGCACAGATACGCAGTATTTT | CASSATGTLGTDTQYF
TRBJ2-3 | few | TRBD1 | TRBV20-1 | TGCAGTGCTAGAGGAAATGACAGGGGAATCCACACAGATACGCAGTATTTT | CSARGNDRGIHTDTQYF
TRBJ1-2 | few | - | TRBV7-9 | TGTGCCAGCAGCTTAGCGGGCCAGACCGATAACTATGGCTACACCTTC | CASSLAGQTDNYGYTF
TRBJ2-2 | few | - | TRBV6-1 | TGTGCCAGCATCGCCGTTGGGGGCCGGTACACCGGGGAGCTGTTTTTT | CASIAVGGRYTGELFF
TRBJ2-3 | few | - | TRBV29-1 | TGCAGCGTTGAAGAGGGGAGCACAGATACGCAGTATTTT | CSVEEGSTDTQYF
TRBJ2-2 | few | - | TRBV5-1 | TGCGCCAGCAGCTCGCCCATCAAGACCGGGGAGCTGTTTTTT | CASSSPIKTGELFF
TRBJ2-5 | few | - | TRBV7-9 | TGTGCCAGCAGCTTAGCGCAGAAGACTAGGGTTCAAGAGACCCAGTACTTC | CASSLAQKTRVQETQYF
TRBJ2-1 | - | TRBD1 | TRBV29-1 | TGCAGCGCATTGGGGACAGCCTCCTACAATGAGCAGTTCTTC | CSALGTASYNEQFF
TRBJ1-1 | - | TRBD1 | TRBV27 | TGTGCCAGCAGTAAAAGACAGGGTAAAGACATGAACACTGAAGCTTTCTTT | CASSKRQGKDMNTEAFF
TRBJ2-1 | - | TRBD2 | TRBV6-5 | TGTGCCAGCAGTTACATGGCGGGGGGCTGGAATGAGCAGTTCTTC | CASSYMAGGWNEQFF
TRBJ1-3 | - | - | TRBV9 | TGTGCCAGCAGGGGAGCTGGAAACACCATATATTTT | CASRGAGNTIYF
TRBJ2-5 | - | - | TRBV12-3/TRBV12-4 | TGTGCCAGCAGTTTGGCGCAGACCCAGTACTTC | CASSLAQTQYF
TRBJ2-5 | - | - | TRBV7-2 | TGTGCCAGCAGCTTAGCGGGCCCCAGCCAAGAGACCCAGTACTTC | CASSLAGPSQETQYF
TRBJ2-5 | - | - | TRBV12-2 | TGTGCAAGTCGCCCTGGGACAGGGATTGCGGAGACCCAGTACTTC | CASRPGTGIAETQYF